This paragraph reports one TCR beta chain. Produced via immunoSEQ multiplex PCR; TCRdb's table is partial and in-frame only. The sample consists of 200,000 or so clones, approximately 84% of them appearing once. This sample is part of a study of cytomegalovirus exposure and HLA in healthy donors. The V and J ends lost 1 base and 7 bases, in that order; junction bases with no gene match: 13. CDR3 size: 17 residues. CDR1 is SGHDT, CDR2 YYEEEE, per germline. The gene calls are TRBV5-6 and TRBJ1-4, with 7 bases aligning to TRBD1. The specimen was PBMCs. The sequence was collected from a man younger than 35 in good health and CMV-seropositive. The CDR3 sequence is CASSLLSASRGTEKLFF. The CDR3, as DNA: TGTGCCAGCAGCTTGTTGTCGGCGTCCAGGGGGACTGAAAAACTGTTTTTT.